Listed below are T cell receptor beta chains from one sample, sequenced in a study of T cells after somatic rescue of genetic block. Measured with immunoSEQ multiplex PCR; TCRdb has only the in-frame clones, and not every one. This sample has 100,000 to 120,000 clones, with about 93% found just once. The specimen was peripheral blood mononuclear cells (PBMCs). Every receptor here comes from a woman younger than 35. Both conserved end residues are part of each CDR3. A D gene is named only where the DNA matches it firmly. Size is stated for part of the rows, as once, few or many counts, or as a class when the clone is expanded.

TRBV28	TRBJ2-7	NA	NA	CASSLLASEQYF	TGTGCCAGCAGTTTACTAGCGAGTGAGCAGTACTTC
TRBV4-3	TRBJ2-7	NA	NA	CASSQDRIYEQYF	TGCGCCAGCAGCCAAGATCGCATTTACGAGCAGTACTTC
TRBV6-5	TRBJ2-3	NA	NA	CASSFDTGDTQYF	TGTGCCAGCAGTTTCGATACGGGAGATACGCAGTATTTT
TRBV4-3	TRBJ2-5	NA	once	CASSQEASRETQYF	TGCGCCAGCAGCCAAGAGGCGTCAAGGGAGACCCAGTACTTC
TRBV7-3	TRBJ2-3	TRBD1	NA	CASSSGGAGSTDTQYF	TGTGCCAGCAGCTCAGGGGGCGCGGGTAGCACAGATACGCAGTATTTT
TRBV10-3	TRBJ1-1	TRBD1	NA	CAISGQGFITEAFF	TGTGCCATCAGTGGACAGGGGTTTATCACTGAAGCTTTCTTT
TRBV5-5	TRBJ2-4	NA	once	CASTDSPKNIQYF	TGTGCCAGCACAGACAGCCCCAAAAACATTCAGTACTTC
TRBV5-1	TRBJ2-3	NA	once	CASSLGAVSTDTQYF	TGCGCCAGCAGCTTAGGAGCGGTTAGCACAGATACGCAGTATTTT
TRBV9	TRBJ1-1	TRBD1	few	CASSVAGVGGLNTEAFF	TGTGCCAGCAGCGTAGCAGGGGTAGGGGGCTTGAACACTGAAGCTTTCTTT
TRBV9	TRBJ1-2	NA	NA	CASSVDPTVSDGYTF	TGTGCCAGCAGCGTAGACCCGACAGTTTCGGATGGCTACACCTTC
TRBV5-1	TRBJ2-5	TRBD2	NA	CASSIRPAGGETQYF	TGCGCCAGCAGCATCCGGCCAGCGGGGGGAGAGACCCAGTACTTC
TRBV27	TRBJ1-4	NA	NA	CASRRGGDEKLFF	TGTGCCAGCCGGAGGGGGGGAGATGAAAAACTGTTTTTT
TRBV18	TRBJ1-3	NA	NA	CASSPVGGHSGNTIYF	TGTGCCAGCTCACCGGTTGGGGGACACTCTGGAAACACCATATATTTT
TRBV9	TRBJ1-1	NA	NA	CASSVVSPDTEAFF	TGTGCCAGCAGCGTAGTCTCCCCGGACACTGAAGCTTTCTTT
TRBV19	TRBJ1-1	NA	NA	CASSQQVNTEAFF	TGTGCCAGTAGTCAGCAGGTGAACACTGAAGCTTTCTTT
TRBV19	TRBJ2-3	TRBD2	NA	CASSATLAASTDTQYF	TGTGCCAGTAGTGCAACACTAGCGGCTAGCACAGATACGCAGTATTTT
TRBV11-2	TRBJ1-1	TRBD1	once	CASSLEPGQKEAFF	TGTGCCAGCAGCTTAGAACCGGGACAGAAAGAAGCTTTCTTT
TRBV9	TRBJ1-6	NA	NA	CASSARSVEPLHF	TGTGCCAGCAGCGCCCGGTCAGTTGAACCCCTCCACTTT
TRBV5-1	TRBJ2-6	NA	NA	CASSFPVRGHASGANVLTF	TGCGCCAGCAGCTTTCCGGTGAGGGGACACGCCTCTGGGGCCAACGTCCTGACTTTC
TRBV7-2	TRBJ1-5	TRBD1	NA	CASSLERNRGNQPQHF	TGTGCCAGCAGCTTAGAGAGAAACAGGGGTAATCAGCCCCAGCATTTT
TRBV18	TRBJ2-5	TRBD2	once	CASLGGDSTQYF	TGTGCCAGCCTCGGGGGGGATTCGACCCAGTACTTC
TRBV5-1	TRBJ1-1	NA	NA	CASSLGGTGLPEAFF	TGCGCCAGCAGCTTGGGCGGTACAGGGCTCCCTGAAGCTTTCTTT
TRBV30	TRBJ2-3	TRBD1	NA	CAWSGMTGGTDTQYF	TGTGCCTGGAGTGGAATGACAGGGGGCACAGATACGCAGTATTTT
TRBV7-2	TRBJ1-6	TRBD1	few	CASSPQGGSSPLHF	TGTGCCAGCAGCCCCCAGGGGGGGAGTTCACCCCTCCACTTT
TRBV5-4	TRBJ2-7	TRBD2	once	CASSHSGGGPYEQYF	TGTGCCAGCAGCCATAGCGGGGGAGGTCCCTACGAGCAGTACTTC
TRBV7-9	TRBJ1-4	NA	NA	CASSAQREKLFF	TGTGCCAGCAGCGCACAGAGGGAAAAACTGTTTTTT
TRBV19	TRBJ2-2	NA	once	CASDSWGHTGELFF	TGTGCCAGTGATTCCTGGGGGCACACCGGGGAGCTGTTTTTT
TRBV6-1	TRBJ1-4	NA	NA	CASRREFSSEKLFF	TGTGCCAGCAGAAGGGAGTTTAGTAGTGAAAAACTGTTTTTT
TRBV19	TRBJ1-5	NA	NA	CASSIGDGYSNQPQHF	TGTGCCAGTAGTATAGGGGACGGATATAGCAATCAGCCCCAGCATTTT
TRBV4-2	TRBJ2-1	TRBD2	NA	CASSQDWGGGNNEQFF	TGTGCCAGCAGCCAAGATTGGGGCGGGGGTAACAATGAGCAGTTCTTC
TRBV29-1	TRBJ1-1	NA	few	CSAAEGGNTEAFF	TGCAGCGCTGCGGAGGGGGGGAACACTGAAGCTTTCTTT
TRBV18	TRBJ2-7	NA	NA	CASSPPSGGFYEQYF	TGTGCCAGCTCACCGCCCAGCGGAGGGTTCTACGAGCAGTACTTC
TRBV27	TRBJ1-5	NA	NA	CASSGIGGGFSNQPQHF	TGTGCCAGCAGTGGGATCGGGGGGGGGTTTAGCAATCAGCCCCAGCATTTT
TRBV7-8	TRBJ1-5	NA	NA	CASSLEPGRDQPQHF	TGTGCCAGCAGCTTAGAACCGGGGAGGGACCAGCCCCAGCATTTT
TRBV10-3	TRBJ1-1	NA	NA	CATRGRDTEAFF	TGTGCCACTAGGGGCAGGGACACTGAAGCTTTCTTT
TRBV6-1	TRBJ1-5	TRBD1	NA	CAISESRDRGDQPQHF	TGTGCCATCAGTGAGTCGAGGGACAGGGGTGATCAGCCCCAGCATTTT
TRBV11-3	TRBJ2-2	NA	NA	CASSPGASNAGELFF	TGTGCCAGCAGCCCGGGGGCTAGCAATGCCGGGGAGCTGTTTTTT
TRBV4-2	TRBJ1-4	NA	NA	CASSQDPKGSYEKLFF	TGTGCCAGCAGCCAAGATCCAAAAGGGTCGTATGAAAAACTGTTTTTT
TRBV6-4	TRBJ2-2	NA	NA	CASSSLPAGSTGELFF	TGTGCCAGCAGCTCATTACCGGCGGGGAGCACCGGGGAGCTGTTTTTT
TRBV4-2	TRBJ2-5	TRBD2	NA	CASSQDGLAGGRETQYF	TGTGCCAGCAGCCAGGACGGACTAGCGGGGGGGCGGGAGACCCAGTACTTC
TRBV4-3	TRBJ2-7	NA	NA	CASSPVADGEQYF	TGCGCCAGCAGCCCGGTCGCGGATGGTGAGCAGTACTTC
TRBV5-4	TRBJ2-1	TRBD2	once	CASSRTSGGSSYNEQFF	TGTGCCAGCAGCCGAACTAGCGGGGGTTCCTCCTACAATGAGCAGTTCTTC
TRBV28	TRBJ1-3	NA	NA	CASSFGSGNTIYF	TGTGCCAGCAGTTTTGGATCTGGAAACACCATATATTTT
TRBV9	TRBJ1-1	NA	once	CASSALGLMNTEAFF	TGTGCCAGCAGCGCCCTGGGGCTGATGAACACTGAAGCTTTCTTT
TRBV19	TRBJ2-7	TRBD1	NA	CASSIGQGNDEQYF	TGTGCCAGTAGTATAGGACAGGGGAACGACGAGCAGTACTTC
TRBV2	TRBJ1-5	TRBD1	NA	CASRRQGNSNQPQHF	TGTGCCAGCAGACGACAGGGGAATAGCAATCAGCCCCAGCATTTT
TRBV30	TRBJ2-6	NA	few	CALPQSSGANVLTF	TGTGCCTTACCCCAAAGCTCTGGGGCCAACGTCCTGACTTTC
TRBV30	TRBJ1-4	NA	NA	CAWSVGQFNEKLFF	TGTGCCTGGAGTGTTGGGCAGTTTAATGAAAAACTGTTTTTT
TRBV11-2	TRBJ2-2	TRBD2	once	CASSPTSGGELFF	TGTGCCAGCAGCCCGACTAGCGGCGGGGAGCTGTTTTTT
TRBV21-1	TRBJ1-6	NA	NA	CASSKAWGRHSPLHF	TGTGCCAGCAGCAAAGCGTGGGGGCGACATTCACCCCTCCACTTT
TRBV5-6	TRBJ2-5	TRBD2	NA	CASSLRGDETQYF	TGTGCCAGCAGCTTACGGGGGGACGAGACCCAGTACTTC
TRBV4-2	TRBJ1-2	TRBD1	NA	CASSQAGTVNRYGYTF	TGTGCCAGCAGCCAGGCCGGGACAGTCAATCGCTATGGCTACACCTTC
TRBV7-3	TRBJ2-2	TRBD2	NA	CASSLVAGTHGELFF	TGTGCCAGCAGCTTGGTAGCGGGGACCCACGGGGAGCTGTTTTTT